Listed below are T cell receptor beta chains from one sample, sequenced in a study of T cells in Graves' hyperthyroidism and ophthalmopathy. TCRdb re-called the multiplex PCR reads through MiXCR, storing one row per CDR3 protein. The table has 300,000 to 450,000 distinct CDR3 sequences, less than 20% seen once. Sample: blood. The receptors were gathered from a middle-aged woman with Graves' ophthalmopathy. The conserved cysteine and the conserved F or W are not part of the CDR3 here.

J gene	V gene	CDR3 protein
TRBJ1-3	TRBV2	ASREQGNSGNTIY
TRBJ2-5	TRBV4-3	ASSRDRGRQETQY
TRBJ2-7	TRBV30	AWSPKSGVNEQY
TRBJ2-7	TRBV19	ASSIQGGPVHEQY
TRBJ2-1	TRBV27	ASSYPRLAGGYEQF
TRBJ2-2	TRBV5-1	ASSLGRLASTGELF
TRBJ1-5	TRBV20-1	SAKEDRDSNQPQH
TRBJ2-5	TRBV28	ASSFRVGRNQETQY
TRBJ2-6	TRBV19	ASSIDSSGYGANVLT
TRBJ1-5	TRBV11-2	ASSVRTGLGSNQPQH
TRBJ1-6	TRBV5-1	ASSPRLDSSPLH
TRBJ2-5	TRBV20-1	SARAPWTGVSETQY
TRBJ2-2	TRBV4-2	ASSQAYGPGTGELF
TRBJ1-2	TRBV29-1	STGGVYGYT
TRBJ2-5	TRBV30	ALSGAGETQY
TRBJ2-6	TRBV19	ASSNSGANVLT